These 14 T cell receptor beta chains were sequenced from one sample in a study of T cells in narcolepsy. The table came from immunoSEQ multiplex PCR; TCRdb's copy has only in-frame clones and leaves some out. The sample records more than 30,000 clones, roughly 77% being singletons. Sequencing was done on a sample of CD45RA- memory CD4+ T cells from PBMCs. The receptors derive from a human donor with narcolepsy.

This clone was counted a few times. V is TRBV15 and J is TRBJ2-3, with a possible D match to TRBD2 (6 bases). The V end lost 7 bases, the J end lost 3 bases, and 11 bases lay between the germline ends. The CDR3 length is 13 residues. The germline gives CDR1 LNHNV, CDR2 YYDKDF (reference sequence). The CDR3 DNA reads as TGTGCCACCAAGGAGGGTGGGACAGATACGCAGTATTTT. This sequence encodes CATKEGGTDTQYF.

CDR3 sequence (DNA): TGTGCCAGCTCGGACTCCAGCATTCAGTACTTC. Residues: CASSDSSIQYF. The V call is TRBV6-5, the J call TRBJ2-4, with a tentative D call TRBD2 (5 bases). Germline V gene sequence: CDR1 MNHEY, CDR2 SVGAGI. The CDR3 runs 11 residues. Trimming removed 8 bases from V and 9 bases from J, with 11 bases in between.

The V gene is TRBV27, the J gene TRBJ2-7; 10 bases fit TRBD2. The CDR3 runs 15 residues. J lost 2 bases, V lost 5 bases, and 6 bases had no gene match. CDR1 MNHEY and CDR2 SMNVEV come from the germline V gene (reference sequence). CDR3 sequence: CASSMSLAGAYEQYF. The CDR3 DNA reads TGTGCCAGCAGTATGTCCCTAGCGGGAGCCTACGAGCAGTACTTC.

This chain uses TRBV28 with TRBJ1-4; D is perhaps TRBD1 (5 bases). Looked up from germline, CDR1 is MDHEN and CDR2 is SYDVKM. V was trimmed by 4 bases and J by 4 bases, leaving 13 bases between them. This CDR3 spans 15 amino acids. The CDR3 region has the DNA TGTGCCAGCAGTTCAAGGGACCTTCTTAATGAAAAACTGTTTTTT. It specifies CASSSRDLLNEKLFF.

The V gene is TRBV10-3, the J gene TRBJ2-5; 8 bases are a match to TRBD1. The J call is doubtful: the DNA matches TRBJ2-7 better. CDR3 length equals 13 residues. Germline V gene lookup returns CDR1 ENHRY and CDR2 SYGVKD. The CDR3 coding sequence is TGTGCCATCAGTGAGCGACAGGGGTCCGAGCAGTACTTC. Residues: CAISERQGSEQYF.

CDR3 residues: CASAGPKSNQPQHF. The CDR3, as DNA: TGTGCCAGCGCGGGACCCAAGAGCAATCAGCCCCAGCATTTT. This sequence joins TRBV2 and TRBJ1-5; the D gene is possibly TRBD1 (5 bases). Germline CDR1 reads SNHLY; CDR2 reads FYNNEI. The CDR3 extends over 14 amino acids. Trimming took 8 bases from V and 1 from J, leaving 12 bases between them.

The chain couples TRBV19 to TRBJ1-5, with TRBD1 identical over 8 bases. The J segment lost 6 bases and the V segment lost 6 bases, leaving 16 bases of the junction unmatched. Germline CDR1 is LNHDA and CDR2 is SQIVND (reference sequence). The CDR3 spans 17 residues. In nucleotides, the CDR3 is TGTGCCAGTAGCGGACAGGGAGGAGGAGGGTTTTCTCAGCCCCAGCATTTT. It specifies CASSGQGGGGFSQPQHF.

The chain employs TRBV5-1 and TRBJ2-7, with D perhaps TRBD1 or TRBD2 (5 bases each). Looked up from germline, CDR1 is SGHRS and CDR2 is YFSETQ. This CDR3 has 13 residues. The ends were cut back, 4 bases at V and 6 bases at J, with 14 bases in the middle. The CDR3 DNA sequence: TGCGCCAGCAGCGGACCGGGGCAGGGCGAGCAGTACTTC. It translates to CASSGPGQGEQYF.

The gene calls are TRBV6-1 and TRBJ1-3, with no clear D. The CDR3 spans 14 residues. V was clipped by 1 base and J by 4 bases, with 8 bases between them. Germline CDR1 is MNHNS and CDR2 is SASEGT. The CDR3 sequence is CASSEVSRGNTIYF. DNA of the CDR3: TGTGCCAGCAGTGAAGTTTCGAGGGGAAACACCATATATTTT.

The V and J genes are TRBV4-3 and TRBJ1-4, with TRBD1 as a possible D gene (5 bases). Germline loops: CDR1 LGHNA, CDR2 YSLEER. Trimming took off 4 bases at V and 7 bases at J, with 22 bases between the two ends. The CDR3 loop spans 17 amino acids. The chain's CDR3 is CASSPGDAPDFSEKLFF. CDR3 nucleotide sequence: TGCGCCAGCAGCCCGGGGGACGCCCCTGATTTTTCTGAAAAACTGTTTTTT.

The J gene is TRBJ1-4, the V gene TRBV30; D not certain. The CDR3 covers 10 residues. V was clipped by 8 bases and J by 5 bases, with 6 bases between them. Germline V gives CDR1 GTSNPN, CDR2 SVGIG (reference sequence). CDR3 bases: TGTGCCGGAATAAATGAAAAACTGTTTTTT. It encodes CAGINEKLFF.

The chain combines TRBV7-3 with TRBJ2-2; 9 nucleotides agree with TRBD1. Germline V lookup: CDR1 SGHTA, CDR2 FQGTGA. CDR3 length equals 15 residues. V was clipped by 8 bases and J by 5 bases; unmatched bases: 9. The CDR3 nucleotides read TGTGCCAGCGGGGCGGACAGGGGAAGGACCGGGGAGCTGTTTTTT. This translates into CASGADRGRTGELFF.

This clone was picked up a small number of times. The chain links TRBV27 to TRBJ2-3; D uncertain. The ends were cut back, 0 bases at V and 4 bases at J, with 17 bases in the middle. CDR1 MNHEY and CDR2 SMNVEV come from the germline V gene (reference sequence). The CDR3 is made up of 17 amino acids. CDR3: CASSLSQVSLWADTQYF. DNA of the CDR3: TGTGCCAGCAGTTTATCGCAGGTATCACTATGGGCAGATACGCAGTATTTT.

In DNA, the CDR3 is TGTGCCAGCAGCCTGGACGGTACTGGAAACACCATATATTTT. Amino acids: CASSLDGTGNTIYF. This chain connects TRBV7-2 to TRBJ1-3, with D hard to call. From germline, CDR1 is SGHTA and CDR2 FQGNSA. This CDR3 region has 14 residues. Between the trimmed V and J ends, which lost 5 bases and 2 bases, there was a span of 10 bases.